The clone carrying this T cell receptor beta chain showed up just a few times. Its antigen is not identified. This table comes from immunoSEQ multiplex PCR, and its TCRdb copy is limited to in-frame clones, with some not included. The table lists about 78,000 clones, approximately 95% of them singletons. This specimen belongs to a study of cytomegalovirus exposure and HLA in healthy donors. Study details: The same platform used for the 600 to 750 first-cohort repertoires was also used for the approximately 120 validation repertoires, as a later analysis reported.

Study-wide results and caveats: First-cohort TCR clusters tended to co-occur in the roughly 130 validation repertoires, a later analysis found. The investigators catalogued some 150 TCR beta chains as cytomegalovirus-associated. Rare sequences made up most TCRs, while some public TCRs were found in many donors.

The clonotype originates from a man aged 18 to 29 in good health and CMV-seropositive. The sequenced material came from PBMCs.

The chain's CDR3 is CASSEGTGEYNEQFF. The DNA of the CDR3 is TGTGCCAGCAGTGAAGGGACAGGGGAGTACAATGAGCAGTTCTTC. This chain links TRBV6-4 with TRBJ2-1; 10 bases align to TRBD1. Germline V lookup: CDR1 MRHNA, CDR2 SNTAGT. The CDR3 covers 15 residues. Losses at the gene ends were 3 bases for V and 4 bases for J; bases not matched to a gene: 3.